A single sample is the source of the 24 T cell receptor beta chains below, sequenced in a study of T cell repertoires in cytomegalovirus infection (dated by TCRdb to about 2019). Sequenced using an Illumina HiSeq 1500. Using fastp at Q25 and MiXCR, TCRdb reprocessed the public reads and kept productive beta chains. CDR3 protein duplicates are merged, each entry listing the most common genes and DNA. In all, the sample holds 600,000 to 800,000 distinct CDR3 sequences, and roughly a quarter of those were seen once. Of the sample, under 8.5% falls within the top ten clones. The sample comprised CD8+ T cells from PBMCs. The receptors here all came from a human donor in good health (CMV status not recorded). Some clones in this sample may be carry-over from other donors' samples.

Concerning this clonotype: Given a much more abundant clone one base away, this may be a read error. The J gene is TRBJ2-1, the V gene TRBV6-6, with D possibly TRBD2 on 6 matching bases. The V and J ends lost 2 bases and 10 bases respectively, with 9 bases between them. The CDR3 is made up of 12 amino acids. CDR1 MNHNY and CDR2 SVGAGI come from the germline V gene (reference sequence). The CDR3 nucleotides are TGTGCCAGCAGTTACGAGGCGGGGGAGCAGTTCTTC. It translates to CASSYEAGEQFF.

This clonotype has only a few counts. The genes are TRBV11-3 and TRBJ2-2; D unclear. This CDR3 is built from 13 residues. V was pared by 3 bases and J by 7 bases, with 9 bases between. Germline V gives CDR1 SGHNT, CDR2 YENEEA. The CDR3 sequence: CASSFSGRGELFF. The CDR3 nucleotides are TGTGCCAGCAGCTTTTCCGGCCGCGGGGAGCTGTTTTTT.

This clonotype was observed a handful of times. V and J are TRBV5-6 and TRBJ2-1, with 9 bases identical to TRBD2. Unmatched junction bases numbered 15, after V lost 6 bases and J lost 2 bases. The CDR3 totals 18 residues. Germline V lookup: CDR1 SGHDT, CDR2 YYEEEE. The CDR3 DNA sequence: TGTGCCAGCACCTCCACCAGTAGCGGGGGAGTAGCCTACAATGAGCAGTTCTTC. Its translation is CASTSTSSGGVAYNEQFF.

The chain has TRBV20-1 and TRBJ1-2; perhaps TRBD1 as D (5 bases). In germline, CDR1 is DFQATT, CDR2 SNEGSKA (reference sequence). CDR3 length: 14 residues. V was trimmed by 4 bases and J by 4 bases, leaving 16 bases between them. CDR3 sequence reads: CSANLRDGTYGYTF. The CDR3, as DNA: TGCAGTGCTAACCTCCGGGACGGAACCTATGGCTACACCTTC.

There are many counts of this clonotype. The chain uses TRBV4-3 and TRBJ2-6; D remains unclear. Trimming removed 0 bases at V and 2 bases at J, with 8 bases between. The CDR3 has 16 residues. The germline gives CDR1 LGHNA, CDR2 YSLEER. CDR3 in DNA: TGCGCCAGCAGCCAAGATATGACAACTGGGGCCAACGTCCTGACTTTC. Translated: CASSQDMTTGANVLTF.

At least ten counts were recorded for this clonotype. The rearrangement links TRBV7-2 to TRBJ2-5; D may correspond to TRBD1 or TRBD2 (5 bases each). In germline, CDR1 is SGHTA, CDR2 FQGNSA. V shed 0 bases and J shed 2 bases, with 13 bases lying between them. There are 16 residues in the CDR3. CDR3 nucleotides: TGTGCCAGCAGCTTAGCGCTCTCGGGGCTACAAGAGACCCAGTACTTC. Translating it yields CASSLALSGLQETQYF.

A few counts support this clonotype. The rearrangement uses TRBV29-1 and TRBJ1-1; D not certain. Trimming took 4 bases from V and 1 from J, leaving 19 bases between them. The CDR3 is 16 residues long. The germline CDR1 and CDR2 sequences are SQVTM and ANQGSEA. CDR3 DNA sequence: TGCAGCGTTGTCCGGGCTAATGGCCTAGGGAACACTGAAGCTTTCTTT. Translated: CSVVRANGLGNTEAFF.

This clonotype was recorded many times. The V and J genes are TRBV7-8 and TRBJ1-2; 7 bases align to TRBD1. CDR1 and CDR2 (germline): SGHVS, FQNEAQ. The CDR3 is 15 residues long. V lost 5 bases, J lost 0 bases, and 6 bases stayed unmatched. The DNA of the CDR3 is TGTGCCAGCAGCCCGGGGGACAGAACTAACTATGGCTACACCTTC. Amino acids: CASSPGDRTNYGYTF.

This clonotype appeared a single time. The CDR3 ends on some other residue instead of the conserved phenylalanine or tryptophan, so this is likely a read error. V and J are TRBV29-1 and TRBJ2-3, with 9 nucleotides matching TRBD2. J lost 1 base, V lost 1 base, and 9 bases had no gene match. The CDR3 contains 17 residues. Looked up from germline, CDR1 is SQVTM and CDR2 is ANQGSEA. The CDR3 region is CSVEGGGGAWGTDTQYY. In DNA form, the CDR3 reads TGCAGCGTTGAAGGCGGCGGGGGGGCTTGGGGCACAGATACGCAGTATTAT.

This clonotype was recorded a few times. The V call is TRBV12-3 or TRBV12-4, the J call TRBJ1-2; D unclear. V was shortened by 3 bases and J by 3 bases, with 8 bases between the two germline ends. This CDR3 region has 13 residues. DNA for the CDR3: TGTGCCAGCAGTTTTGTCGGGGACTATGGCTACACCTTC. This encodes CASSFVGDYGYTF.

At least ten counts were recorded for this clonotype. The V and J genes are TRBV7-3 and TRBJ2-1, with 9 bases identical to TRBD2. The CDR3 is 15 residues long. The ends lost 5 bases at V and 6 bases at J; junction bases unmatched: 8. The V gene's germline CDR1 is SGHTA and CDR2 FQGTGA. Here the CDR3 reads CASSLVAGAPNEQFF. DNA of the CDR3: TGTGCCAGCAGCCTCGTAGCGGGGGCCCCCAATGAGCAGTTCTTC. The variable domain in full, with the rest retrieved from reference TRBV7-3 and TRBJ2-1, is GAGVSQTPSNKVTEKGKYVELRCDPISGHTALYWYRQSLGQGPEFLIYFQGTGAADDSGLPNDRFFAVRPEGSVSTLKIQRTERGDSAVYLCASSLVAGAPNEQFFGPGTRLTVL.

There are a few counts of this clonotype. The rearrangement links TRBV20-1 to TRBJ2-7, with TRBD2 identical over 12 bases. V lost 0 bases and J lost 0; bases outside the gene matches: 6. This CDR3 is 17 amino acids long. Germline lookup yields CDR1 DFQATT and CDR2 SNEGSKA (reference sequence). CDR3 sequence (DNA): TGCAGTGCTAGAGAAACTAGCGGGGGGCAGAGCTCCTACGAGCAGTACTTC. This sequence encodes CSARETSGGQSSYEQYF.

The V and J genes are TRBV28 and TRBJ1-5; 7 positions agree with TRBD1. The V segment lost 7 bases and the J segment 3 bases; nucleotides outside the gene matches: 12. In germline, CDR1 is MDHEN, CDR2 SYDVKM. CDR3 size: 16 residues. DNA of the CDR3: TGTGCCAGCAACCACCCCAGGGGGTGGGCCAATCAGCCCCAGCATTTT. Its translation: CASNHPRGWANQPQHF.

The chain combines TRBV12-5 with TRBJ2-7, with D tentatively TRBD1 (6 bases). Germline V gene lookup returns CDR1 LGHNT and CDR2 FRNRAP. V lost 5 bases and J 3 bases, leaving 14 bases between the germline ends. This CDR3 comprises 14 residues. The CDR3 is CASGPHPDSYEQYF. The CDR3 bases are TGTGCTAGTGGTCCTCACCCGGACAGCTACGAGCAGTACTTC.

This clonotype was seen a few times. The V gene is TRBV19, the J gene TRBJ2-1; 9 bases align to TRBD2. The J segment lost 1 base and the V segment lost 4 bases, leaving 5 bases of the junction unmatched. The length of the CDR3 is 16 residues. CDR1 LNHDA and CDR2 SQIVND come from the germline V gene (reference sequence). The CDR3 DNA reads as TGTGCCAGTAGTAAGCAGCGGGGGGCGTCCTACAATGAGCAGTTCTTC. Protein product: CASSKQRGASYNEQFF.

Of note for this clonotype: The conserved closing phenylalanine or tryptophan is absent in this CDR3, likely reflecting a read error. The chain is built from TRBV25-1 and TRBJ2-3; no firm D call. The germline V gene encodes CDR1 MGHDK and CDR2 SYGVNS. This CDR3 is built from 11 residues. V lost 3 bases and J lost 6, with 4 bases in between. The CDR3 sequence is CASSDRDTQYY. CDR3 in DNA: TGTGCCAGCAGTGACCGGGATACGCAGTATTAT.

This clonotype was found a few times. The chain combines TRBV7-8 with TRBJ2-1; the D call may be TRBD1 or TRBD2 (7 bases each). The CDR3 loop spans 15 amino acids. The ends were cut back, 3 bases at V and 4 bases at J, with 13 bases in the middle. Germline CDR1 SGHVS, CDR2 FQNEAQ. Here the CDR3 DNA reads TGTGCCAGCAGCTTTCAGGGGGGGTTTTACAATGAGCAGTTCTTC. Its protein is CASSFQGGFYNEQFF.

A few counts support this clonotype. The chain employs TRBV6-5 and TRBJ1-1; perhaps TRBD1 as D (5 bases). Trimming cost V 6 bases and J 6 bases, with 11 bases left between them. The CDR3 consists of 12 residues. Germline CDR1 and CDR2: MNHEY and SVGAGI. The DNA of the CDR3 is TGTGCCAGCAGGAAGGGGATCCCTGAAGCTTTCTTT. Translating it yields CASRKGIPEAFF.

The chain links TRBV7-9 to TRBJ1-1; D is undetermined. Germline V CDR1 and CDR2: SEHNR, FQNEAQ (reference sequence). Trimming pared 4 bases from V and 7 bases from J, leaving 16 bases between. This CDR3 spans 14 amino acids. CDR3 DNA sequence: TGTGCCAGCAGCTCCCCGGGTGCGGGAGTTGAAGCTTTCTTT. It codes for CASSSPGAGVEAFF.

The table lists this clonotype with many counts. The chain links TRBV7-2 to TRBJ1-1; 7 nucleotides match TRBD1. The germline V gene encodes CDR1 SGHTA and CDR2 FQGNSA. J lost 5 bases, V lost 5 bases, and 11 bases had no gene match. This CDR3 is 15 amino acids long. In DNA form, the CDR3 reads TGTGCCAGCAGCCCACAGACAGGGAGGAGAACTGAAGCTTTCTTT. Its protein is CASSPQTGRRTEAFF.

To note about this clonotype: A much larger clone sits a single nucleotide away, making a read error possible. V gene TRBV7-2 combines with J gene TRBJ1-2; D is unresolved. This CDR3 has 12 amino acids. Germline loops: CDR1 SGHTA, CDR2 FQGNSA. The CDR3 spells CANSGVVWGYTF. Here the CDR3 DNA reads TGTGCCAACAGCGGCGTGGTGTGGGGCTACACCTTC.

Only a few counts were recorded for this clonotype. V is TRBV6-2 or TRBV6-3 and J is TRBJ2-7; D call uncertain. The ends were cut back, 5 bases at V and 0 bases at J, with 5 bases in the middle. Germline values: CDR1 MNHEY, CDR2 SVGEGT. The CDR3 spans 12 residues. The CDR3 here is CASSTTSYEQYV. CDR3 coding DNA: TGTGCCAGCAGTACGACCTCCTACGAGCAGTACGTC.

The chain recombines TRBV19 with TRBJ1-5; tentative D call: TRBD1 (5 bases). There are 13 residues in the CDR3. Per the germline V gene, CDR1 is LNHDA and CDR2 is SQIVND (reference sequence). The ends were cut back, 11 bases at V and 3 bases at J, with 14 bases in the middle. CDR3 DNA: TGTGCCTCCTTGGGGCCGACCAATCAGCCCCAGCATTTT. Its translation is CASLGPTNQPQHF.

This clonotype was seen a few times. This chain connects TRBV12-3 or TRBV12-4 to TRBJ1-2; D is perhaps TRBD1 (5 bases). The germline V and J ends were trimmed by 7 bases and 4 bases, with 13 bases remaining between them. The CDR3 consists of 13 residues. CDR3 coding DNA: TGTGCCAGCACCGGGACCGACGCCTATGGCTACACCTTC. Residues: CASTGTDAYGYTF.